A selection of T cell receptor beta chains follows, all from one sample in a study of T cell repertoires in chronic hepatitis B. Sequencing was performed with immunoSEQ multiplex PCR; in TCRdb, only in-frame clones are kept and a portion is missing. This sample's table reports more than 40 clones. The specimen was HBV polymerase (pol282) epitope-specific CD8+ T cells from PBMCs. These receptors were taken from a human donor with chronic hepatitis B virus infection. CDR3s include the opening cysteine and the closing phenylalanine or tryptophan. Expanded clones get a size class; other rows say once, few or many, or leave the size out.

V gene	clone size	J gene	CDR3 protein
TRBV5-6	.	TRBJ2-1	CASSWTGSEQFF
TRBV6-5	.	TRBJ2-7	CASSYSEGYEQYF
TRBV1	few	TRBJ2-6	CTSRDWCFAQSRANILTF
TRBV5-6	.	TRBJ1-6	CASSLVGLNSPLHF
TRBV4-2	.	TRBJ2-2	CASSPLTSGSSAGELFF
TRBV5-6	.	TRBJ2-3	CASSFPYTDTQYF
TRBV5-6	once	TRBJ2-7	CASSLRDNPSPYEQYF
TRBV9	.	TRBJ2-1	CASSSTGHEQFF
TRBV5-6	.	TRBJ1-5	CASSHYGQELYSNQPQHF
TRBV21-1	.	TRBJ1-6	CASRKELATHNHNSPLHF
TRBV5-6	once	TRBJ1-1	CASSLVEGREIELAEAFF
TRBV27	.	TRBJ2-7	CASSFTGQYSYEQYF
TRBV5-6	few	TRBJ1-2	CASSIYGDTHVNYGYTF
TRBV7-2	.	TRBJ2-1	CASSESGGSYNEQFF
TRBV7-4	.	TRBJ2-6	CASSRPCSSQSRANVLTF
TRBV5-6	.	TRBJ1-2	CASSLVWAEEGYTF